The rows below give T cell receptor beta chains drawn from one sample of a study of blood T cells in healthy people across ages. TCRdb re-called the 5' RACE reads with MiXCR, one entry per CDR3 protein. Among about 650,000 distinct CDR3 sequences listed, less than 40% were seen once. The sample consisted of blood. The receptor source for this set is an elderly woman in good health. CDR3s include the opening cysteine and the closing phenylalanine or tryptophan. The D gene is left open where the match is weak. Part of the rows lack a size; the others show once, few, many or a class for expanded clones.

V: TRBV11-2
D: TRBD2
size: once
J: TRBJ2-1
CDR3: CASSFSKRGNNEQFF
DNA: TGTGCCAGCAGCTTTAGTAAGCGGGGGAACAATGAGCAGTTCTTC

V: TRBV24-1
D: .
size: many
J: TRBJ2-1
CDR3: CATSDPGPSGNEQFF
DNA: TGTGCCACCAGTGATCCGGGACCCTCGGGCAATGAGCAGTTCTTC

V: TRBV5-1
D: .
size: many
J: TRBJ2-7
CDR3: CASSLGQPPMEQYF
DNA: TGCGCCAGCAGCTTGGGACAGCCCCCTATGGAGCAGTACTTC

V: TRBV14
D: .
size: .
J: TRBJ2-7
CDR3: CASSQLNRDNEQYF
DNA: TGTGCCAGCAGCCAGTTAAACAGGGATAACGAGCAGTACTTC

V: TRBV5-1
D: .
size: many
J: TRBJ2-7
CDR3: CASSLGGEITYEQYF
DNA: TGCGCCAGCAGCTTGGGGGGGGAAATAACCTACGAGCAGTACTTC

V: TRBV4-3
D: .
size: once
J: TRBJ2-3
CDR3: CASSLGGAVTDTQYF
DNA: TGCGCCAGCAGCTTGGGGGGTGCGGTCACAGATACGCAGTATTTT

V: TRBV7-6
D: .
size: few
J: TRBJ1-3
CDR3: CASSLGRGNTIYF
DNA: TGTGCCAGCAGCTTAGGGCGGGGAAACACCATATATTTT

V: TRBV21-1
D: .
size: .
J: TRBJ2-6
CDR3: CASSRPKGAGGLGGANVLTF
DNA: TGTGCCAGCAGCCGACCTAAGGGGGCAGGGGGCTTAGGTGGGGCCAACGTCCTGACTTTC

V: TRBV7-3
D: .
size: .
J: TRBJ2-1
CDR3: CASSLTGLSEQFF
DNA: TGTGCCAGCAGCTTAACGGGTCTTAGCGAGCAGTTCTTC

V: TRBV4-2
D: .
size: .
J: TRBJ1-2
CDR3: CASSQEPGVNYGYTF
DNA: TGTGCCAGCAGCCAAGAGCCGGGAGTCAACTATGGCTACACCTTC

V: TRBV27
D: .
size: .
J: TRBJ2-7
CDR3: CASSPTHGAYEQYF
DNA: TGTGCCAGCAGTCCAACCCACGGGGCCTACGAGCAGTACTTC

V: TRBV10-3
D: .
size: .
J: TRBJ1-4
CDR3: CAISELWAEKLFF
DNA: TGTGCCATCAGTGAATTGTGGGCTGAAAAACTGTTTTTT

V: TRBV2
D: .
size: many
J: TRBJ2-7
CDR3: CASRLSSYEQYF
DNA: TGTGCCAGCAGGCTCTCTAGCTACGAGCAGTACTTC

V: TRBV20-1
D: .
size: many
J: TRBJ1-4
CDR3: CSAREGPSREKLFF
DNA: TGCAGTGCTAGAGAAGGGCCCTCGAGGGAAAAACTGTTTTTT

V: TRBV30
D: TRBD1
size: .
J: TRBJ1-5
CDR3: CAWRGQGVLPQHF
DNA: TGTGCCTGGAGGGGACAGGGGGTCTTGCCCCAGCATTTT

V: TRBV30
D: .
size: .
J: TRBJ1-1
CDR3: CATHRGNTEAFF
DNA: TGTGCCACACACCGGGGGAACACTGAAGCTTTCTTT

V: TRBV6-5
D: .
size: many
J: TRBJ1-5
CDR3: CASSTGQRSNQPQHF
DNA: TGTGCCAGCAGTACAGGGCAAAGGAGCAATCAGCCCCAGCATTTT

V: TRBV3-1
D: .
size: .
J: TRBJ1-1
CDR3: CASNQGGRMGTEAFF
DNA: TGTGCCAGCAACCAAGGCGGGAGGATGGGCACTGAAGCTTTCTTT

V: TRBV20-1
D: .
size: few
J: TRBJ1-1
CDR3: CSASGFEAGAQHTEAFF
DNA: TGCAGTGCTAGCGGGTTTGAGGCAGGGGCCCAACACACTGAAGCTTTCTTT

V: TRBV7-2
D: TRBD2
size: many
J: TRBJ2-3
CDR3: CASSYSGADTQYF
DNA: TGTGCCAGCAGTTATAGCGGGGCAGATACGCAGTATTTT

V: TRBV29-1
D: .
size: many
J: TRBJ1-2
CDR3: CSVDSVFGYTF
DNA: TGCAGCGTTGATTCCGTTTTTGGCTACACCTTC

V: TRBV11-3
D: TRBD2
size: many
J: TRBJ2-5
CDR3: CASSFDGGAGETQYF
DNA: TGTGCCAGCAGCTTTGACGGGGGGGCCGGAGAGACCCAGTACTTC

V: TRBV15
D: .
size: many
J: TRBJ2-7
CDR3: CATSQNRGQPYEQYF
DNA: TGTGCCACCAGCCAAAATAGGGGACAACCATACGAGCAGTACTTC

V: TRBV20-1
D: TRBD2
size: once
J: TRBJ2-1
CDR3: CSSSPRGGRNEQFF
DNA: TGCAGTTCGAGCCCTCGGGGGGGCCGCAATGAGCAGTTCTTC

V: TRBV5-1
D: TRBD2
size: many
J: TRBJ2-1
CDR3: CASSLGLAGSQLNEQFF
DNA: TGCGCCAGCAGCTTGGGGCTAGCGGGGTCGCAGCTCAATGAGCAGTTCTTC

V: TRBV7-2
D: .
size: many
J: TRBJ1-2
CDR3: CASSLAVANYGYTF
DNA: TGTGCCAGCAGCCTAGCCGTAGCTAACTATGGCTACACCTTC

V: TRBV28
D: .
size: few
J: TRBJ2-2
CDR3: CASSENTGELFF
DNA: TGTGCCAGCAGTGAAAACACCGGGGAGCTGTTTTTT

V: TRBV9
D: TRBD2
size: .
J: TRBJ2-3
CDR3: CASSVDPSVTSGGSGLQYF
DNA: TGTGCCAGCAGCGTAGACCCCTCGGTTACTAGCGGGGGCTCGGGATTACAGTATTTT

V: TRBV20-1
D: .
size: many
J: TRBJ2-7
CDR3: CSASNLEQYF
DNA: TGCAGTGCTAGTAACCTCGAGCAGTACTTC

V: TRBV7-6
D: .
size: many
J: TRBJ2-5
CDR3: CASSLRAGETQYF
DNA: TGTGCCAGCAGCCTAAGAGCCGGGGAGACCCAGTACTTC

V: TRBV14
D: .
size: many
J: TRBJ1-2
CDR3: CASSPPDLNYGYTF
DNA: TGTGCCAGCAGCCCACCGGACCTAAACTATGGCTACACCTTC

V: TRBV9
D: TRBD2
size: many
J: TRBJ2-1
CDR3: CASSASGGGANEQFF
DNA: TGTGCCAGCAGCGCCAGCGGCGGGGGGGCTAATGAGCAGTTCTTC

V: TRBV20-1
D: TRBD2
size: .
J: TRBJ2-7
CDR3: CSACPRDPSGRRGYEQYF
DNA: TGCAGTGCTTGCCCACGAGACCCTAGCGGGAGACGCGGCTACGAGCAGTACTTC

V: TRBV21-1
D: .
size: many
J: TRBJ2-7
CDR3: CASSSRGGGDRVRNDEQYF
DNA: TGTGCCAGCAGCAGTCGAGGGGGCGGGGACAGGGTTCGGAATGACGAGCAGTACTTC

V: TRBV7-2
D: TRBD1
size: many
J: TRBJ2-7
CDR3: CASRPPDRGEQYF
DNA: TGTGCCAGCCGTCCCCCCGACAGGGGCGAGCAGTACTTC

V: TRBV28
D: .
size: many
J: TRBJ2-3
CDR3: CASVGWGGTDTQYF
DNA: TGTGCCAGCGTTGGCTGGGGGGGCACAGATACGCAGTATTTT

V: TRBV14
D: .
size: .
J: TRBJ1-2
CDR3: CASSQEYGVNGYTF
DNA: TGTGCCAGCAGCCAAGAATACGGGGTTAATGGCTACACCTTC

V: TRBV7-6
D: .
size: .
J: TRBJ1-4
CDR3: CASSFDGGKLFF
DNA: TGTGCCAGCAGCTTTGATGGAGGAAAACTGTTTTTT

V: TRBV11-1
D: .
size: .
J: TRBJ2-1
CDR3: CASSQLWGSSYNEQYF
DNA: TGTGCCAGCAGCCAATTATGGGGGTCCTCCTACAATGAGCAGTACTTT

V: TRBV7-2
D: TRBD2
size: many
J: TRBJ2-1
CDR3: CASSSSGGPTYNEQFF
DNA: TGTGCCAGCAGCTCTAGCGGGGGGCCCACCTACAATGAGCAGTTCTTC

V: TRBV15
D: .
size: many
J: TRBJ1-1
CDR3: CATSLPPNTEAFF
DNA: TGTGCCACCAGCCTCCCACCGAACACTGAAGCTTTCTTT

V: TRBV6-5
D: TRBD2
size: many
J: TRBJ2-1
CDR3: CASSLPPRLASSYNEQFF
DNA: TGTGCCAGCAGTTTGCCCCCCCGACTAGCTAGCTCCTACAATGAGCAGTTCTTC

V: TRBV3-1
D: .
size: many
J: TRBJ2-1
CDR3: CASSQDRGREQFF
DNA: TGTGCCAGCAGCCAAGATCGAGGGCGGGAGCAGTTCTTC

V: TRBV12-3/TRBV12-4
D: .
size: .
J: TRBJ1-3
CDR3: CASSLTAGNTIYF
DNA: TGTGCCAGCAGTTTGACGGCTGGAAACACCATATATTTT

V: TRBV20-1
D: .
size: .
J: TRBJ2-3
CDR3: CSAERDSFSDTQYF
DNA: TGCAGTGCAGAAAGGGATTCGTTCTCAGATACGCAGTATTTT

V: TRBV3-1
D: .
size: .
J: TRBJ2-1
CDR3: CASSHQGARSEQFF
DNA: TGTGCCAGCAGCCACCAAGGGGCGAGATCAGAGCAGTTCTTC

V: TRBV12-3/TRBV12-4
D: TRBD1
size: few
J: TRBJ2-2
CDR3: CASSLDRGYNTGELFF
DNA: TGTGCCAGCAGTTTAGACAGGGGTTACAACACCGGGGAGCTGTTTTTT